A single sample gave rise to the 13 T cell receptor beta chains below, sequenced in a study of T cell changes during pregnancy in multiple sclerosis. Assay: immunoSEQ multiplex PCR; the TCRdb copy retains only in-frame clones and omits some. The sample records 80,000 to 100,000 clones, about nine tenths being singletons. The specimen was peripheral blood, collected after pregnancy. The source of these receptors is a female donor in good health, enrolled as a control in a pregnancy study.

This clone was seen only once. The CDR3 loop reads CASSLNRDTIYEQYF. DNA of the CDR3: TGTGCCAGCTCACTTAACCGGGACACAATCTACGAGCAGTACTTC. The rearrangement links TRBV18 to TRBJ2-7; D perhaps matches TRBD1 (6 bases). Germline V gene data show CDR1 as KGHSH and CDR2 as LQKENI. This CDR3 is built from 15 residues. V was shortened by 4 bases and J by 3 bases, with 16 bases between the two germline ends.

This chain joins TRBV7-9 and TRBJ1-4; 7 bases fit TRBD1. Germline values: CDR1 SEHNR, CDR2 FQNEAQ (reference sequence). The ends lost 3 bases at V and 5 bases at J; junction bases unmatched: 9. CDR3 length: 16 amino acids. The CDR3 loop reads CASSLMGQMRNEKLFF. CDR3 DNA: TGTGCCAGCAGCTTGATGGGACAGATGAGGAATGAAAAACTGTTTTTT.

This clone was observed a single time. The CDR3 coding sequence is TGTGCCAGCAGCTTGATGGGACAGGGTGTTAGGGAGCTGTTTTTT. It is translated as CASSLMGQGVRELFF. The chain uses TRBV5-8 and TRBJ2-2, with TRBD1 matching 9 bases. The CDR3 covers 15 residues. Germline V gene sequence: CDR1 SGHTS, CDR2 YDEGEE. Trimming removed 1 base from V and 9 bases from J; junction bases left unmatched: 7.

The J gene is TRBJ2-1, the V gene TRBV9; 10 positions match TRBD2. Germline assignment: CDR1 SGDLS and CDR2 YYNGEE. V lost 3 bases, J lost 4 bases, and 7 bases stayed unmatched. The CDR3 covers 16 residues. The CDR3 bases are TGTGCCAGCAGCGGGGCCTTTAGCGGGGGGTACAATGAGCAGTTCTTC. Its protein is CASSGAFSGGYNEQFF.

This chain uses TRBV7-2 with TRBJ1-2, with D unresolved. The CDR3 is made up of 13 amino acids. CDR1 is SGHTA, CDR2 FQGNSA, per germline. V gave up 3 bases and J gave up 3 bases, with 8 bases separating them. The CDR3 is CASSFGGDYGYTF. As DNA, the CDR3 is TGTGCCAGCAGCTTTGGAGGCGACTATGGCTACACCTTC.

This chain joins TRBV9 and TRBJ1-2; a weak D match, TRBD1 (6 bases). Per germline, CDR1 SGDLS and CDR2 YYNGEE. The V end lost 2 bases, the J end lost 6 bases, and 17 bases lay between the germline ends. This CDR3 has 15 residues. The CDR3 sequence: CASSVRGSGADGYTF. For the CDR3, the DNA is TGTGCCAGCAGCGTCAGGGGATCAGGAGCGGATGGCTACACCTTC.

This CDR3 is CSVVSAGDLGAEAFF. For the CDR3, the DNA is TGCAGCGTTGTGTCGGCAGGGGATCTTGGGGCTGAAGCTTTCTTT. The gene calls are TRBV29-1 and TRBJ1-1; D may be TRBD1 (6 bases). V was pared by 4 bases and J by 6 bases, with 21 bases between. The CDR3 sequence is 15 residues long. Germline CDR1 is SQVTM and CDR2 is ANQGSEA.

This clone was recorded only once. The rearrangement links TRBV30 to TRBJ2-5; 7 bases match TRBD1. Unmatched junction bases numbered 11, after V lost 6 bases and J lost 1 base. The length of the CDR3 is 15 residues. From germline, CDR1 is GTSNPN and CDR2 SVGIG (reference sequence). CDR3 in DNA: TGTGCCTGTTTGAAGAGGACAGGACCCCAAGAGACCCAGTACTTC. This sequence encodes CACLKRTGPQETQYF.

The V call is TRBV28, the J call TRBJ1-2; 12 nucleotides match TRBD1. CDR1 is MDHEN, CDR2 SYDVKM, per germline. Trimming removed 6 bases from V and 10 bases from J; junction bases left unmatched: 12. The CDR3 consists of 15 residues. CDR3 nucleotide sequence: TGTGCCAGCAGCCGGGACAGGGGGCGCTTATTAGCCTACACCTTC. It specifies CASSRDRGRLLAYTF.

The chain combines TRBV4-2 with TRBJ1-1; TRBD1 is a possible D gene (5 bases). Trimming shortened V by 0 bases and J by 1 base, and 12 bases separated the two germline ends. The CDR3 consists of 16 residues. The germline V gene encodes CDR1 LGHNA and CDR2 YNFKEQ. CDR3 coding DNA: TGTGCCAGCAGCCAAGACTCAGGGCGGGGGAACACTGAAGCTTTCTTT. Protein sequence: CASSQDSGRGNTEAFF.

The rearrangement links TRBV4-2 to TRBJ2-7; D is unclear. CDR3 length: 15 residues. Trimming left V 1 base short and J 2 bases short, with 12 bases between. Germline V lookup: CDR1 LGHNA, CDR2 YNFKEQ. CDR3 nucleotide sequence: TGTGCCAGCAGCCAAGCTACAGCCCTAACCTACGAGCAGTACTTC. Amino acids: CASSQATALTYEQYF.

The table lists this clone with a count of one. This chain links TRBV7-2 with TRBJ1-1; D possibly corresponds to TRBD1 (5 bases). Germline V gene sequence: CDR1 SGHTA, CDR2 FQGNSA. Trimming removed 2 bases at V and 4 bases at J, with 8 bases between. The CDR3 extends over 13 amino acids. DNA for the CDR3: TGTGCCAGCAGCTTACTGGACACCACTGAAGCTTTCTTT. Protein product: CASSLLDTTEAFF. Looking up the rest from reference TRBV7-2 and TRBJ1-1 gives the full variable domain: GAGVSQSPSNKVTEKGKDVELRCDPISGHTALYWYRQSLGQGLEFLIYFQGNSAPDKSGLPSDRFSAERTGGSVSTLTIQRTQQEDSAVYLCASSLLDTTEAFFGQGTRLTVV.

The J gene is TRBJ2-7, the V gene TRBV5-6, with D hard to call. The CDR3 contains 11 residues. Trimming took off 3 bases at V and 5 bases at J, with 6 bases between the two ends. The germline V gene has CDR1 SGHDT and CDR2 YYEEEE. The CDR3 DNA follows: TGTGCCAGCAGCTCAGAAAACGAGCAGTACTTC. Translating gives CASSSENEQYF.